This passage covers 28 T cell receptor beta chains from one sample sequenced in a study of blood T cell repertoires in COVID-19 (TCRdb year 2020). Library generation was performed with the immunoSEQ multiplex PCR assay. Imported from immuneACCESS, the table was reduced by TCRdb to in-frame sequences with V and J called. These copies leave out some clones; in studies compared against another copy, an unresolved V gene accounts for under half, and the cause of the remainder is not known. The sample has about 200,000 clones on record, around 82% of them singletons. The ten largest account for 4.5% to 7% of the sample. What was sequenced was peripheral blood. The source is a woman aged 70 to 79 with acute or convalescent COVID-19.

V and J are TRBV5-4 and TRBJ2-1, with 14 nucleotides matching TRBD2. Germline CDR1 and CDR2: SGHNT and YYREEE (reference sequence). Trimming took 7 bases from V and 1 from J; bases not matched to a gene: 4. There are 16 residues in the CDR3. The CDR3 coding sequence is TGTGCCAGCCCCGGGACTAGCGGGAGTTCCTACAATGAGCAGTTCTTC. Translating it yields CASPGTSGSSYNEQFF.

This clone showed up just a few times. The V and J genes are TRBV11-1 and TRBJ2-7; 8 positions match TRBD1. CDR3 length: 15 residues. Germline CDR1 and CDR2: SGHAT and FQDESV (reference sequence). V was pared by 7 bases and J by 2 bases, with 10 bases of the junction left unmatched. For the CDR3, the DNA is TGTGCCAGCACCCGTCGACAGGGGTTAACCTACGAGCAGTACTTC. As protein: CASTRRQGLTYEQYF.

The chain combines TRBV9 with TRBJ2-1, with D possibly TRBD1 on 6 matching bases. This CDR3 comprises 13 residues. Germline V lookup: CDR1 SGDLS, CDR2 YYNGEE. The ends were cut back, 4 bases at V and 3 bases at J, with 8 bases in the middle. The CDR3 loop is CASSQDSYNEQFF. CDR3 coding DNA: TGTGCCAGCAGCCAGGACAGCTACAATGAGCAGTTCTTC.

V usage is TRBV28 and J usage is TRBJ1-5; D unresolved. Trimming took off 2 bases at V and 1 base at J, with 6 bases between the two ends. The CDR3 extends over 14 amino acids. Germline V gene sequence: CDR1 MDHEN, CDR2 SYDVKM. The CDR3 nucleotides read TGTGCCAGCAGTTTAGTCCAGAGCAATCAGCCCCAGCATTTT. Translated: CASSLVQSNQPQHF.

This rearrangement joins TRBV2 to TRBJ2-3, with 8 nucleotides matching TRBD2. Per the germline V gene, CDR1 is SNHLY and CDR2 is FYNNEI. This CDR3 is built from 14 residues. After removal of 4 bases from V and 6 bases from J, the junction contained 6 bases not matched to a gene. The CDR3: CASSVGTRSDTQYF. CDR3 nucleotide sequence: TGTGCCAGCAGTGTGGGGACTAGGTCCGATACGCAGTATTTT.

This clone turned up a few times. The V gene is TRBV5-1, the J gene TRBJ2-2, with 9 bases lining up with TRBD2. V shed 4 bases, J shed 3 bases, and the junction held 7 bases outside the gene matches. This CDR3 comprises 16 residues. Looked up from germline, CDR1 is SGHRS and CDR2 is YFSETQ. CDR3 in amino acids: CASSGGTSWDTGELFF. The CDR3 region has the DNA TGCGCCAGCAGCGGGGGGACTAGCTGGGACACCGGGGAGCTGTTTTTT.

This clone was picked up one time. In nucleotides, the CDR3 is TGCGCCAGCAGCTTTGAAGGGACAGCCAACTATGGCTACACCTTC. This encodes CASSFEGTANYGYTF. The rearrangement links TRBV5-1 to TRBJ1-2; 7 bases align to TRBD1. The length of the CDR3 is 15 residues. Germline loops: CDR1 SGHRS, CDR2 YFSETQ. V was pared by 2 bases and J by 2 bases, with 6 bases of the junction left unmatched. Variable domain in full (rest from reference TRBV5-1 and TRBJ1-2): KAGVTQTPRYLIKTRGQQVTLSCSPISGHRSVSWYQQTPGQGLQFLFEYFSETQRNKGNFPGRFSGRQFSNSRSEMNVSTLELGDSALYLCASSFEGTANYGYTFGSGTRLTVV.

The count of this clone is one. This sequence joins TRBV10-3 and TRBJ2-7; D unclear. Trimming took off 3 bases at V and 6 bases at J, with 12 bases between the two ends. Germline assignment: CDR1 ENHRY and CDR2 SYGVKD. The CDR3 covers 13 residues. The CDR3 bases are TGTGCCATCAGTGAAGGAGAGGCCCTCGAGCAGTACTTC. It translates to CAISEGEALEQYF.

The chain recombines TRBV7-2 with TRBJ1-1; D perhaps matches TRBD1 (5 bases). CDR3 size: 11 residues. Germline loops: CDR1 SGHTA, CDR2 FQGNSA. The V end lost 7 bases, the J end lost 6 bases, and 9 bases lay between the germline ends. CDR3 protein: CASNQGPEAFF. In DNA, the CDR3 is TGTGCCAGCAACCAGGGCCCTGAAGCTTTCTTT.

This clone was seen only a few times. The chain uses TRBV5-8 and TRBJ1-5; no reliable D call. The CDR3 extends over 18 amino acids. V was clipped by 4 bases and J by 0 bases, with 20 bases between them. Germline CDR1 and CDR2: SGHTS and YDEGEE. The CDR3: CASSPDLPLSFSNQPQHF. The CDR3, as DNA: TGTGCCAGCAGCCCCGACTTGCCTCTAAGTTTTAGCAATCAGCCCCAGCATTTT.

The chain carries TRBV15 and TRBJ2-5, with TRBD1 matching 7 bases. Germline-derived CDR1 and CDR2 are LNHNV and YYDKDF (reference sequence). The CDR3 contains 16 residues. Trimming removed 5 bases from V and 1 base from J; junction bases left unmatched: 10. Here the CDR3 DNA reads TGTGCCACCAGCGAGAGACGGGACAGACCCCAAGAGACCCAGTACTTC. Translated, it gives CATSERRDRPQETQYF.

The chain employs TRBV19 and TRBJ1-1; the match to TRBD1 covers 7 bases. J lost 3 bases, V lost 7 bases, and 11 bases had no gene match. The CDR3 contains 15 residues. Germline CDR1 and CDR2: LNHDA and SQIVND (reference sequence). The CDR3, as DNA: TGTGCCAGTACCGAGGGGGCCTCTGGGGACACTGAAGCTTTCTTT. It encodes CASTEGASGDTEAFF.

The rearrangement uses TRBV14 and TRBJ2-7; 8 nucleotides match TRBD1. Germline CDR1 and CDR2: SGHDN and FVKESK. This CDR3 is built from 14 residues. Trimming removed 6 bases from V and 3 bases from J; junction bases left unmatched: 7. In nucleotides, the CDR3 is TGTGCCAGCAGGCCCGGGACAGGTGACTACGAGCAGTACTTC. Its translation is CASRPGTGDYEQYF.

The chain links TRBV6-1 to TRBJ2-3; 11 positions agree with TRBD2. Germline trimming cut 0 bases from V and 5 bases from J; bases unmatched to any gene: 13. This CDR3 has 19 amino acids. Germline CDR1 and CDR2: MNHNS and SASEGT. The CDR3 spells CASSEAPTSGTGSRDTQYF. The CDR3 nucleotides are TGTGCCAGCAGTGAAGCCCCGACTAGCGGGACCGGATCGAGAGATACGCAGTATTTT.

This chain connects TRBV12-3 or TRBV12-4 to TRBJ1-1; D not resolved. V was clipped by 6 bases and J by 1 base, with 9 bases between them. This CDR3 spans 13 amino acids. The CDR3 spells CASSTPGNTEAFF. For the CDR3, the DNA is TGTGCCAGCAGCACCCCCGGGAACACTGAAGCTTTCTTT.

The chain uses TRBV14 and TRBJ2-7; D is unresolved. The CDR3 totals 14 residues. CDR1 and CDR2 from the germline V gene are SGHDN and FVKESK. Trimming cost V 2 bases and J 3 bases, with 11 bases left between them. CDR3 in DNA: TGTGCCAGCAGCCAAAGCTTAACCCACTACGAGCAGTACTTC. Translating gives CASSQSLTHYEQYF.

The gene calls are TRBV28 and TRBJ1-2; 8 nucleotides align to TRBD1. This CDR3 is built from 15 residues. Germline loops: CDR1 MDHEN, CDR2 SYDVKM. Trimming removed 3 bases from V and 3 bases from J; junction bases left unmatched: 6. CDR3 region: CASSFPTGVHYGYTF. The CDR3 nucleotides read TGTGCCAGCAGTTTCCCGACAGGGGTTCACTATGGCTACACCTTC.

The gene calls are TRBV30 and TRBJ1-5; D uncertain. Germline lookup yields CDR1 GTSNPN and CDR2 SVGIG (reference sequence). Trimming left V 2 bases short and J 5 bases short, with 10 bases between. The CDR3 runs to 13 residues. The CDR3 nucleotides are TGTGCCTGGAGTCGCTTGGGCGATCAGCCCCAGCATTTT. Its protein is CAWSRLGDQPQHF.

This rearrangement joins TRBV19 to TRBJ1-4; D remains unclear. The CDR3 runs 13 residues. CDR1 is LNHDA and CDR2 is SQIVND in the germline V gene (reference sequence). CDR3 protein: CGNPNSRGEKLFF. The DNA for the CDR3 is TGTGGCAACCCTAACTCGCGGGGTGAAAAACTGTTTTTT.

This clone was observed a few times. Other DNA variants within this sample encode the same CDR3. The chain joins TRBV5-1 to TRBJ2-7; 8 nucleotides line up with TRBD1. Germline CDR1 is SGHRS and CDR2 is YFSETQ. With V trimmed by 0 bases and J by 3 bases, 5 bases remained unmatched. The CDR3 loop spans 15 amino acids. CDR3 coding DNA: TGCGCCAGCAGCTTGGGCCAGGGGGCCTTCTACGAGCAGTACTTC. Translation gives CASSLGQGAFYEQYF. Looking up the rest from reference TRBV5-1 and TRBJ2-7 gives the full variable domain: KAGVTQTPRYLIKTRGQQVTLSCSPISGHRSVSWYQQTPGQGLQFLFEYFSETQRNKGNFPGRFSGRQFSNSRSEMNVSTLELGDSALYLCASSLGQGAFYEQYFGPGTRLTVT.

The CDR3, as DNA: TGTGCCAGCAGCCAATGGCTAGCACCTACCGGGGAGCTGTTTTTT. The encoded protein is CASSQWLAPTGELFF. The V gene is TRBV14, the J gene TRBJ2-2; a possible D gene is TRBD2 (5 bases). Per the germline V gene, CDR1 is SGHDN and CDR2 is FVKESK. The CDR3 loop spans 15 amino acids. With 2 bases removed from V and 5 bases from J, the gap between germline ends came to 12 bases.

The genes are TRBV10-3 and TRBJ1-5; D may be TRBD1 (5 bases). Germline V lookup: CDR1 ENHRY, CDR2 SYGVKD. The CDR3 runs 15 residues. Trimming shortened V by 3 bases and J by 0 bases, and 9 bases separated the two germline ends. The CDR3 coding sequence is TGTGCCATCAGTGATTCGGGGGTTAGCAATCAGCCCCAGCATTTT. Translated: CAISDSGVSNQPQHF.

This clone was seen a handful of times. The chain combines TRBV2 with TRBJ2-3; 9 bases match TRBD1. The CDR3 sequence is 15 residues long. CDR1 SNHLY and CDR2 FYNNEI come from the germline V gene. J gave up 5 bases and V 4 bases, and 7 bases lay outside the gene matches. The CDR3 reads CASSGGTGFGDTQYF. CDR3 in DNA: TGTGCCAGCAGTGGCGGGACAGGGTTTGGAGATACGCAGTATTTT.

The CDR3 region is CASSKPLLAGASYEQYF. CDR3 DNA: TGTGCCAGCAGTAAACCACTACTAGCGGGGGCCTCCTACGAGCAGTACTTC. The chain couples TRBV28 to TRBJ2-7; 11 nucleotides agree with TRBD2. Germline CDR1 MDHEN, CDR2 SYDVKM. This CDR3 region has 17 residues. Trimming removed 5 bases from V and 0 bases from J; junction bases left unmatched: 9.

The V call is TRBV7-9, the J call TRBJ1-2, with D tentatively TRBD1 (5 bases). The CDR3 length is 15 residues. The V end lost 1 base, the J end lost 4 bases, and 13 bases lay between the germline ends. Germline CDR1 and CDR2: SEHNR and FQNEAQ (reference sequence). DNA of the CDR3: TGTGCCAGCAGCTTAGTGCTCCAGGGTTCCTATGGCTACACCTTC. It yields the protein CASSLVLQGSYGYTF.

This clone was observed a handful of times. This chain uses TRBV27 with TRBJ1-5, with D possibly being TRBD1 (6 bases). The V and J ends lost 1 base and 6 bases respectively, with 7 bases between them. Germline CDR1 MNHEY, CDR2 SMNVEV (reference sequence). The CDR3 extends over 13 amino acids. In nucleotides, the CDR3 is TGTGCCAGCAGTTTATGGGGGCCTCAGCCCCAGCATTTT. This gives the protein CASSLWGPQPQHF.

This clone occurred a few times. This chain joins TRBV3-1 (or the pseudogene TRBV3-2) and TRBJ2-2, with D possibly TRBD1 on 6 matching bases. Germline CDR1 LGHDT, CDR2 YNNKEL (reference sequence). This CDR3 is built from 15 residues. Trimming left V 8 bases short and J 0 bases short, with 13 bases between. In nucleotides, the CDR3 is TGTGCCAGCGGGGGCAGGGACCCGAACACCGGGGAGCTGTTTTTT. Translated: CASGGRDPNTGELFF.

This chain uses TRBV3-1 (or the pseudogene TRBV3-2) with TRBJ1-1; D is uncertain. Deletions cut 1 base from V and 1 base from J, with 10 bases between. The CDR3 spans 15 residues. CDR1 is LGHDT, CDR2 YNNKEL, per germline (reference sequence). CDR3 in amino acids: CASSQVAGWNTEAFF. Written as DNA, the CDR3 is TGTGCCAGCAGCCAAGTTGCAGGATGGAACACTGAAGCTTTCTTT.